This is a list of T cell receptor beta chains from one sample in a study of blood T cell repertoires in COVID-19. Sequencing used immunoSEQ multiplex PCR; TCRdb keeps in-frame clones, though not all of them. Counted here are fewer than 350,000 clones, just over 85% occurring once; the ten biggest clones make up 4% to 5.5%. Material for sequencing was PBMCs or T cells enriched from blood (not recorded which). The receptors come from a woman aged 40 to 50 with acute COVID-19. The CDR3 runs from the conserved cysteine through the conserved F or W. Clone size, where shown, is once, few, many, or a class for clones that have expanded.

j_call | v_call | clone_size | cdr3_aa
TRBJ1-5 | TRBV28 | NA | CASSPRSGTGHQPQHF
TRBJ2-3 | TRBV9 | NA | CASSVTITDTQYF
TRBJ1-2 | TRBV14 | NA | CASSPQDRVGYTF
TRBJ1-6 | TRBV7-9 | NA | CASSPNLGAGGTPLHF
TRBJ1-6 | TRBV6-5 | NA | CATRQSPYNSPLHF
TRBJ2-1 | TRBV11-2 | NA | CASSAESGLAGFFSNEQFF
TRBJ1-5 | TRBV4-1 | NA | CASSREFNQPQHF
TRBJ1-3 | TRBV10-3 | once | CAISPDGFSGNTIYF
TRBJ1-2 | TRBV6-5 | NA | CASSLNSLDGYTF
TRBJ2-7 | TRBV4-3 | NA | CASSQDRRTTEQYF
TRBJ1-4 | TRBV11-2 | NA | CASSLTVGGGEKLFF
TRBJ1-4 | TRBV18 | NA | CASSAGTGGGEKLFF
TRBJ2-3 | TRBV28 | once | CAAYHPPKRQGDGSDTQYF
TRBJ1-2 | TRBV5-6 | once | CASSLARQEPYGYTF
TRBJ1-5 | TRBV7-2 | few | CASSPSRGDQPQHF
TRBJ2-1 | TRBV19 | NA | CASSIGQRFNEQFF
TRBJ1-2 | TRBV4-1 | NA | CASSQGGLNYGYTF
TRBJ1-1 | TRBV27 | NA | CASSPRWTGGKHTEAFF
TRBJ2-5 | TRBV10-3 | NA | CAIHPGSGSMETQYF
TRBJ2-7 | TRBV4-1 | NA | CASSQDLGGDEQYF
TRBJ1-1 | TRBV19 | NA | CASSTGDGTEAFF
TRBJ1-1 | TRBV28 | few | CASSPRGANTEAFF
TRBJ1-2 | TRBV11-2 | once | CASSDPRSSYTF
TRBJ1-1 | TRBV27 | NA | CASRPLGTGNMNTEAFF
TRBJ1-1 | TRBV4-1 | NA | CASSHAPGHSNTEAFF
TRBJ2-3 | TRBV12-5 | NA | CASGHGTASTDTQYF
TRBJ2-1 | TRBV3-1/TRBV3-2 | NA | CASSPRTSGTYNEQFF
TRBJ1-2 | TRBV5-8 | NA | CASSSAWATGPTDYGYTF
TRBJ1-6 | TRBV7-6 | NA | CASSSLSGGGSNNSPLHF
TRBJ1-1 | TRBV11-2 | NA | CASSLRGTEAFF
TRBJ1-1 | TRBV4-3 | few | CASSQVRGTEAFF
TRBJ1-2 | TRBV19 | NA | CASSIGGRGDYGYTF
TRBJ2-1 | TRBV11-3 | NA | CASSLEAGGLLNEQFF
TRBJ2-7 | TRBV4-2 | once | CASSQGTAVPSYEQYF
TRBJ2-6 | TRBV9 | NA | CASSVRTGHSGANVLTF
TRBJ1-2 | TRBV5-6 | NA | CASSLNSYGYTF